These T cell receptor beta chains were read from a single sample in a study of control samples from healthy donors and cancer patients. The table came from immunoSEQ multiplex PCR; TCRdb's copy has only in-frame clones and leaves some out. The data show 190,000 or so clones, over 80% seen once. The specimen was blood. Receptors were obtained from a man between 18 and 29 years old in good health. The CDR3 runs from the conserved cysteine through the conserved F or W. Each record gives: D gene, J gene, clone size, V gene, CDR3 DNA, CDR3 protein. D genes are given only for firm matches. Some rows mark clone size as missing; the rest say once, few, many or name a class of expanded clone.

TRBD1 | TRBJ1-2 | - | TRBV18 | TGTGCCAGCTCACCCGGACAGGGGTGGGCAGAGTCCTTC | CASSPGQGWAESF
TRBD1 | TRBJ2-6 | - | TRBV6-1 | TGTGCCAGCAGTGAAAGGACAGGCTACTCTGGGGCCAACGTCCTGACTTTC | CASSERTGYSGANVLTF
TRBD1 | TRBJ2-7 | - | TRBV6-5 | TGTGCCAGCAGTTTCGGACAGGGGGCCGGGCAGTACTTC | CASSFGQGAGQYF
- | TRBJ1-5 | - | TRBV7-8 | TGTGCCAGCAGTCAGGGTCCATATAGCAATCAGCCCCAGCATTTT | CASSQGPYSNQPQHF
- | TRBJ1-6 | - | TRBV5-4 | TGTGCCAGCAGCTTGGACAGGGTTCAATCACCCCTCCACTTT | CASSLDRVQSPLHF
- | TRBJ1-1 | - | TRBV10-2 | TGCGCCAGCAGGATGGGCGGGTCGCACACTGAAGCTTTCTTT | CASRMGGSHTEAFF
TRBD1 | TRBJ1-2 | - | TRBV10-3 | TGTGCCATCAGACAGACCGTAGGACAGGTTAACTATGGCTACACCTTC | CAIRQTVGQVNYGYTF
- | TRBJ2-7 | - | TRBV21-1 | TGTGCCAGCAGTAAAACCAGGGAAATCTACGAGCAGTACTTC | CASSKTREIYEQYF
- | TRBJ2-7 | - | TRBV3-1/TRBV3-2 | TGTGCCAGCAGCCTATTCGTCGGCTCCTACGAGCAGTACTTC | CASSLFVGSYEQYF
- | TRBJ1-2 | - | TRBV6-5 | TGTGCCAGCAGCCTCTCGAGGGCCTATGGCTACACCTTC | CASSLSRAYGYTF
- | TRBJ1-4 | - | TRBV3-1/TRBV3-2 | TGTGCCAGCAGCCAAAGGGACGAATTTGAAAAACTGTTTTTT | CASSQRDEFEKLFF
- | TRBJ1-2 | - | TRBV2 | TGTGCTCCAGCTGGGGGGCGGGTTGGCTACACCTTC | CAPAGGRVGYTF
- | TRBJ2-5 | - | TRBV10-3 | TGTGCCATCAGCGTTCCGGGCCCGGGGGCCCAGACCCAAGAGACCCAGTACTTC | CAISVPGPGAQTQETQYF
TRBD1 | TRBJ1-2 | - | TRBV2 | TGTGCCAGCGACGGGACAGGGGGCGGCTATGGCTACACCTTC | CASDGTGGGYGYTF
TRBD1 | TRBJ1-2 | - | TRBV28 | TGTGCCAGCCCCCAAAATGTCGGACAGGTTCTCAGAGGCTATGGCTACACCTTC | CASPQNVGQVLRGYGYTF
- | TRBJ2-7 | - | TRBV28 | TGTGCCAGCCGGGCCGGGAGCCGCTCCGTCTACGAGCAGTACTTC | CASRAGSRSVYEQYF
TRBD2 | TRBJ2-1 | - | TRBV11-3 | TGTGCCAGCAGCCCTGGGGGAGGGGCACACAATGAGCAGTTCTTC | CASSPGGGAHNEQFF
TRBD2 | TRBJ2-1 | - | TRBV5-1 | TGCGCCAGCAGCCCCTCGGCGGGGGTATTCTACAATGAGCAGTTCTTC | CASSPSAGVFYNEQFF
TRBD1 | TRBJ2-7 | - | TRBV27 | TGTGCCAGCAGGACAGGGGTTGGCGAGCAGTACTTC | CASRTGVGEQYF
TRBD1 | TRBJ1-4 | - | TRBV9 | TGTGCCAGCAGCGGGGCCTATGGACAGGGAGGAGAAAAACTGTTTTTT | CASSGAYGQGGEKLFF
- | TRBJ2-6 | - | TRBV29-1 | TGCAGCGTTGGCCAAGAGGGAGCTGGGGCCAACGTCCTGACTTTC | CSVGQEGAGANVLTF
- | TRBJ1-5 | - | TRBV6-1 | TGTGCCAGCAGTGAAATTGGGGGAACTAGCAATCAGCCCCAGCATTTT | CASSEIGGTSNQPQHF
TRBD1 | TRBJ2-7 | - | TRBV24-1 | TGTGCCACCAGTGAGACAGGGCGCTCCTACGAGCAGTACTTC | CATSETGRSYEQYF
TRBD2 | TRBJ2-3 | - | TRBV7-8 | TGTGCCAGCAGCTTAGCGCGCAAGGGACTAGCGGGGAGAGCCGGGACAGATACGCAGTATTTT | CASSLARKGLAGRAGTDTQYF
TRBD2 | TRBJ2-7 | once | TRBV6-5 | TGTGCCAGCAGTTACTCGTTCAGCGGGGGCTCCTACGAGCAGTACTTC | CASSYSFSGGSYEQYF
- | TRBJ2-7 | - | TRBV6-5 | TGTGCCAGCCTGGATCGTATTGGACAGCCCTACGAGCAGTACTTC | CASLDRIGQPYEQYF
- | TRBJ2-2 | - | TRBV6-5 | TGTGCCAGCAGTTATGGGCAGCTGGCCGGGGAGCTGTTTTTT | CASSYGQLAGELFF
TRBD1 | TRBJ1-5 | - | TRBV4-1 | TGCGCCAGCAGCCAAGGGGTGGCAGGGGGTAATCGGCCCCAGCATTTT | CASSQGVAGGNRPQHF
TRBD2 | TRBJ2-1 | - | TRBV10-3 | TGTGCCATCAGTGAAGGACTAGCGTACAATGAGCAGTTCTTC | CAISEGLAYNEQFF
- | TRBJ1-3 | - | TRBV3-1/TRBV3-2 | TGTGCCAGCAGCCATGGAGAGAGAAACACCATATATTTT | CASSHGERNTIYF
TRBD2 | TRBJ2-1 | - | TRBV7-9 | TGTGCCAGCAGCTTAGGTCGGGTAGCGGGGGACCCCTCCTACAATGAGCAGTTCTTC | CASSLGRVAGDPSYNEQFF
TRBD2 | TRBJ2-2 | - | TRBV5-5 | TGTGCCAGCAGCTTGGGACCGGGGGGGGGAACCGGGGAGCTGTTTTTT | CASSLGPGGGTGELFF